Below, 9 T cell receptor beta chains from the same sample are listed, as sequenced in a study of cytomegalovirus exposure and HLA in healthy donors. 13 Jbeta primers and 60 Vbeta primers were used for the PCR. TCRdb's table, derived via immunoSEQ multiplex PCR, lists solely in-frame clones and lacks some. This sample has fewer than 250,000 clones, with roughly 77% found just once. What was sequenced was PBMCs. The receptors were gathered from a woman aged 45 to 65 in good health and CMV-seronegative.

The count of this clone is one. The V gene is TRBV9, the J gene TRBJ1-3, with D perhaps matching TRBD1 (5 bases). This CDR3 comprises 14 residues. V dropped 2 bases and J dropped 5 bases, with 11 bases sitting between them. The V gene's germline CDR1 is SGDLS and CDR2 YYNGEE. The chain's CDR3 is CASSVLQERNTIYF. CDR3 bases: TGTGCCAGCAGCGTTTTACAGGAACGAAACACCATATATTTT.

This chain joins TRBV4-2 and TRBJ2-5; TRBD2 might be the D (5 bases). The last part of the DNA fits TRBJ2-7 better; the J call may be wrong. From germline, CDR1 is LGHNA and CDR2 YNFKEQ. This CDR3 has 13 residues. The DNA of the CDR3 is TGTGCCAGCAGCCAAGGGGTAGCGAACGAGCAGTACTTC. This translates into CASSQGVANEQYF.

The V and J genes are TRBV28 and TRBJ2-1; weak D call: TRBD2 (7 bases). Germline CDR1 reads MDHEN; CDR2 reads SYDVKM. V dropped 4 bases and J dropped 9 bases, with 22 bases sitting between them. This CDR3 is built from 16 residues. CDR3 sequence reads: CASSSIQGRGSREQFF. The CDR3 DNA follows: TGTGCCAGCAGTTCCATCCAGGGGCGCGGGAGCCGTGAGCAGTTCTTC. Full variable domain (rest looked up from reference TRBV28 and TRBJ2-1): DVKVTQSSRYLVKRTGEKVFLECVQDMDHENMFWYRQDPGLGLRLIYFSYDVKMKEKGDIPEGYSVSREKKERFSLILESASTNQTSMYLCASSSIQGRGSREQFFGPGTRLTVL.

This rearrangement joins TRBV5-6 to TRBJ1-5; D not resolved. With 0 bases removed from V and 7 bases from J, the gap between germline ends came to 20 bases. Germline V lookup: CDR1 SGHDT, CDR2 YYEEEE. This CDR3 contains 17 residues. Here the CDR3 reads CASSLGAVMGSGQPQHF. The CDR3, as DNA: TGTGCCAGCAGCTTGGGCGCGGTTATGGGGAGTGGACAGCCCCAGCATTTT.

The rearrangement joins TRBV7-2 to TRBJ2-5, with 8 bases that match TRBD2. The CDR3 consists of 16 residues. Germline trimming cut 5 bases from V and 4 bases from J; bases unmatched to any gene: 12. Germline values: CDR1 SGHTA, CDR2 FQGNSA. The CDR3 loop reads CASSTPSGGRSETQYF. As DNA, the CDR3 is TGTGCCAGCAGCACGCCTTCGGGCGGGAGGTCAGAGACCCAGTACTTC. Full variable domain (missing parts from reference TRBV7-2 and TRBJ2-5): GAGVSQSPSNKVTEKGKDVELRCDPISGHTALYWYRQSLGQGLEFLIYFQGNSAPDKSGLPSDRFSAERTGGSVSTLTIQRTQQEDSAVYLCASSTPSGGRSETQYFGPGTRLLVL.

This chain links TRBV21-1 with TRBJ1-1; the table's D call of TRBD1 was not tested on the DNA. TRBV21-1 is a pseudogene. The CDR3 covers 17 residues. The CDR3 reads CASSKGDRVGVNTEAFF. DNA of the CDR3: TGTGCCAGCAGCAAAGGCGACAGGGTGGGGGTGAACACTGAAGCTTTCTTT.

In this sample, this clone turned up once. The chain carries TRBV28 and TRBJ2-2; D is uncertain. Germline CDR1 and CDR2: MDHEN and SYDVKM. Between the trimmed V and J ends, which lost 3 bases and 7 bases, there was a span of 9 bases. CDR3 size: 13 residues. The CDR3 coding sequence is TGTGCCAGCAGTTTTACGCTAAACGGGGAGCTGTTTTTT. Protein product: CASSFTLNGELFF.

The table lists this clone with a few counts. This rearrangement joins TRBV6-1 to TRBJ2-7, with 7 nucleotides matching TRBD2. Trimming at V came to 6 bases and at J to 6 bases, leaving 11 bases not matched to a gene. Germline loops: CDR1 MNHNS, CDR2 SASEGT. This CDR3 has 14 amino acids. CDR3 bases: TGTGCCAGCAGGATGAGAGAGACGGGGGGCGAGCAGTACTTC. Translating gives CASRMRETGGEQYF.

CDR3 nucleotides: TGTGCCAGCAGCTTAGCAAGTCTGGTCGGGGGGTTGACAGATACGCAGTATTTT. Translated: CASSLASLVGGLTDTQYF. This chain joins TRBV7-8 and TRBJ2-3; 7 bases align to TRBD2. The germline CDR1 and CDR2 sequences are SGHVS and FQNEAQ. The CDR3 extends over 18 amino acids. J gave up 3 bases and V 0 bases, and 12 bases lay outside the gene matches.